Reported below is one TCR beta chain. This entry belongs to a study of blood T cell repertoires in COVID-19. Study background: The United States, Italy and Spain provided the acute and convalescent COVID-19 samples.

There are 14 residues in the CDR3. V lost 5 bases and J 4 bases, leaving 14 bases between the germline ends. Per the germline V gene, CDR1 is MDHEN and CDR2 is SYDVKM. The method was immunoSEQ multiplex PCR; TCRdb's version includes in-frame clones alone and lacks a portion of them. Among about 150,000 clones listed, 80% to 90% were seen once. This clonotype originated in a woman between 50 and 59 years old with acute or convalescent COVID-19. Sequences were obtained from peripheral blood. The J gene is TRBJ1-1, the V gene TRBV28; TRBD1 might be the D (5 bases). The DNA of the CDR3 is TGTGCCAGCAGTGTTCGACAGATGAGCACTGAAGCTTTCTTT. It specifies CASSVRQMSTEAFF.